The clone carrying this T cell receptor beta chain was found a few times. Its antigen is not identified. V trimming: 6 bases; J trimming: 1 base; junction bases outside the gene matches: 3. Germline V CDR1 and CDR2: SQVTM, ANQGSEA. CDR3 length equals 14 residues. The data were obtained in a study of blood T cells in healthy people across ages. Sample-barcoded 5' priming and a J-beta primer mix drove a second PCR of about 7 to 11 cycles. TCRdb re-analysed the 5' RACE reads in MiXCR, keeping a single row per CDR3 protein. The repertoire holds fewer than 2,000,000 distinct CDR3 sequences, with approximately 39% as singletons. Study observations and caveats: Per-million-T-cell TCR beta diversity fell roughly linearly with age. Reliance upon unsorted PBMCs precluded definitive naive versus antigen-experienced comparison. Greater diversity and more naive CD4+ cells were seen in long-lived donors than in aged donors.

Researchers isolated at least 6.5 million PBMCs per sample. This clonotype was sampled from a human donor in good health. Sequencing used blood. The V gene is TRBV29-1, the J gene TRBJ2-5; 12 bases map to TRBD2. The CDR3 DNA sequence: TGCAGCGTCTCGACTAGCGGGGGCCAAGAGACCCAGTACTTC. Residues: CSVSTSGGQETQYF.